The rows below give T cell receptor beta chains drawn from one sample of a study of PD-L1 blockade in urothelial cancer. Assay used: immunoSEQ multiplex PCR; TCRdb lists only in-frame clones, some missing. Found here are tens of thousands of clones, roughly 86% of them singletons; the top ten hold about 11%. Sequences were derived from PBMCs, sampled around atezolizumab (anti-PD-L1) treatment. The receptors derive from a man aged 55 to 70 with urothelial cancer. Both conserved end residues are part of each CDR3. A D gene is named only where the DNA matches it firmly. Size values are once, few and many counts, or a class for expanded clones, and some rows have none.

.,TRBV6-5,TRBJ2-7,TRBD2,CASRGTSKSGEQYF,TGTGCCAGCAGAGGGACTAGTAAGTCGGGCGAGCAGTACTTC
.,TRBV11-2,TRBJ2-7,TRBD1,CASSYLTGQGSDEQYF,TGTGCCAGCAGCTACTTAACGGGACAGGGCTCCGACGAGCAGTACTTC
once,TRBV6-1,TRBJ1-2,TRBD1,CASSEVRTGELGYTF,TGTGCCAGCAGTGAAGTTAGGACAGGGGAATTGGGCTACACCTTC
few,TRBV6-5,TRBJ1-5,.,CATRDSWGNQPQHF,TGTGCCACCCGAGACAGTTGGGGCAATCAGCCCCAGCATTTT
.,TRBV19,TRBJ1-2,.,CASSAPGQNYGYTF,TGTGCCAGTAGTGCACCGGGACAAAACTATGGCTACACCTTC
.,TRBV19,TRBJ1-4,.,CASSKTATNEKLFF,TGTGCCAGTAGTAAGACAGCAACTAATGAAAAACTGTTTTTT
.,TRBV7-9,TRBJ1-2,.,CASSQRGGPNYGYTF,TGTGCCAGCAGCCAGAGGGGGGGCCCTAACTATGGCTACACCTTC
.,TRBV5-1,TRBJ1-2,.,CASSPYGLGAGTF,TGCGCCAGCAGCCCATACGGTTTAGGGGCAGGCACCTTC
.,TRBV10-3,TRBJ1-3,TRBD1,CAIRDRGANTIYF,TGTGCCATCAGGGACAGGGGGGCAAACACCATATATTTT
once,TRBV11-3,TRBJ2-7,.,CASSPGINYEQYF,TGTGCCAGCAGCCCTGGCATTAACTACGAGCAGTACTTC
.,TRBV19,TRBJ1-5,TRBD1,CASSKLDRGGAVAQPQHF,TGTGCCAGTAGTAAACTGGACAGGGGGGGAGCGGTGGCTCAGCCCCAGCATTTT
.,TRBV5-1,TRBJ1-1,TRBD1,CASSSSGGTEAFF,TGCGCCAGCAGCTCCTCAGGGGGCACTGAAGCTTTCTTT
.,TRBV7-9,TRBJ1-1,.,CASSLTRTNTEAFF,TGTGCCAGCAGCTTAACGAGAACGAACACTGAAGCTTTCTTT
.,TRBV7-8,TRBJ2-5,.,CASSLGPAGQPRGTQYF,TGTGCCAGCAGCTTAGGCCCTGCGGGACAGCCTAGGGGGACCCAGTACTTC
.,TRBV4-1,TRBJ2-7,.,CASSPNWGGGAYEQYF,TGCGCCAGCAGCCCCAATTGGGGGGGCGGTGCCTACGAGCAGTACTTC